Each of the 19 T cell receptor beta chains below was sequenced from the same sample in a study of T-cell reconstitution after alpha-beta-depleted transplantation in children. Unique molecular identifiers were built into the TCRbeta library. TCRdb recomputed calls from the PCR reads with MiXCR, one row per CDR3 protein. The sample includes just under 350,000 distinct CDR3 sequences, around 15% of them seen just once. The sequenced sample was PBMCs, mostly from graft donor cells, obtained 360 days after TCRalphabeta/CD19-depleted stem cell transplant. All receptors derive from a male patient aged 2-10 years who had a stem cell transplant for acute lymphoblastic leukemia, so the T cells may come from the graft donor.

The CDR3 protein is CSARGTVLGPSGNTIYF. The CDR3 coding sequence is TGCAGTGCTAGAGGGACTGTCCTGGGGCCTTCTGGAAACACCATATATTTT. The V gene is TRBV20-1, the J gene TRBJ1-3; D is perhaps TRBD1 (5 bases). The CDR3 runs to 17 residues. Germline-derived CDR1 and CDR2 are DFQATT and SNEGSKA (reference sequence). Trimming stripped 1 base from V and 1 base from J, with 17 bases between.

The V call is TRBV28, the J call TRBJ1-6; D unresolved. In germline, CDR1 is MDHEN, CDR2 SYDVKM. The V end lost 3 bases, the J end lost 6 bases, and 15 bases lay between the germline ends. This CDR3 has 16 residues. CDR3 region: CASSFPEYTGNSPLHF. The CDR3, as DNA: TGTGCCAGCAGTTTCCCCGAGTACACGGGTAATTCACCCCTCCACTTT.

As regards this clonotype: Possible read error: a much larger clone is one base away. This chain joins TRBV29-1 and TRBJ2-1; weak D call: TRBD2 (7 bases). Germline CDR1 and CDR2: SQVTM and ANQGSEA. The CDR3 spans 16 residues. The V end was cut by 4 bases, the J end by 6 bases, with 22 bases between. The chain's CDR3 is CSVVGPAGHWGNEQFF. CDR3 nucleotide sequence: TGCAGCGTTGTAGGTCCAGCGGGACATTGGGGCAATGAGCAGTTCTTC.

This clonotype turned up a few times. The rearrangement joins TRBV7-8 to TRBJ2-1; D might be TRBD2 (6 bases). CDR1 is SGHVS, CDR2 FQNEAQ, per germline. V gave up 1 base and J gave up 14 bases, with 12 bases separating them. This CDR3 has 12 residues. As DNA, the CDR3 is TGTGCCAGCAGCTTAGTCCAGGAGCGGGAGTTCTTC. This translates into CASSLVQEREFF.

CDR3 sequence reads: CSARGPGQGKNIQYF. The CDR3 coding sequence is TGCAGTGCTCGGGGACCGGGGCAAGGCAAAAACATTCAGTACTTC. The chain employs TRBV20-1 and TRBJ2-4; D possibly matches TRBD1 or TRBD2 (5 bases each). Germline V gene sequence: CDR1 DFQATT, CDR2 SNEGSKA (reference sequence). The CDR3 is 15 residues long. V was cut by 5 bases and J by 3 bases, with 17 bases left in between.

This chain uses TRBV6-2 or TRBV6-3 with TRBJ2-3; TRBD2 matches 7 bases. The germline gives CDR1 MNHEY, CDR2 SVGEGT. Trimming at V came to 0 bases and at J to 2 bases, leaving 11 bases not matched to a gene. This CDR3 has 18 amino acids. The CDR3 spells CASSYSVGSGVITDTQYF. Here the CDR3 DNA reads TGTGCCAGCAGTTACTCGGTCGGGAGCGGGGTCATCACAGATACGCAGTATTTT.

This clonotype was recorded a few times. The chain combines TRBV29-1 with TRBJ2-3; D might be TRBD2 (5 bases). Germline CDR1 SQVTM, CDR2 ANQGSEA. V was cut by 4 bases and J by 5 bases, with 19 bases left in between. This CDR3 comprises 15 residues. The CDR3 DNA reads as TGCAGCGTTGCCCGGCGGGCTACCCCACAAGATACGCAGTATTTT. Amino acid sequence: CSVARRATPQDTQYF.

This clonotype turned up a few times. The chain couples TRBV6-4 to TRBJ2-1; 9 bases match TRBD2. The V gene's germline CDR1 is MRHNA and CDR2 SNTAGT. This CDR3 is 13 amino acids long. With 8 bases clipped from V and 10 bases from J, the junction kept 9 bases outside the gene matches. CDR3 loop: CASSEAGGGEQFF. The CDR3, as DNA: TGTGCCAGCTCTGAAGCGGGGGGTGGAGAGCAGTTCTTC.

The V and J genes are TRBV3-1 and TRBJ2-1; D unclear. The CDR3 extends over 12 amino acids. Germline V gives CDR1 LGHDT, CDR2 YNNKEL (reference sequence). V lost 6 bases and J 5 bases, leaving 8 bases between the germline ends. CDR3 amino acids: CASRSWDNEQFF. In DNA, the CDR3 is TGTGCCAGCAGGAGCTGGGACAATGAGCAGTTCTTC.

This clonotype appeared a few times. The gene calls are TRBV6-5 and TRBJ2-5; 7 bases fit TRBD2. Germline V gene data show CDR1 as MNHEY and CDR2 as SVGAGI. The CDR3 spans 16 residues. V shed 2 bases and J 1 base; nucleotides not matched to a gene: 7. The CDR3 coding sequence is TGTGCCAGCAGTTACCCGCCCACTAGCGTCCAAGAGACCCAGTACTTC. This translates into CASSYPPTSVQETQYF.

V is TRBV11-2 and J is TRBJ2-5; D unresolved. With 0 bases removed from V and 1 base from J, the gap between germline ends came to 12 bases. In germline, CDR1 is SGHAT, CDR2 FQNNGV. The CDR3 consists of 16 residues. CDR3 in DNA: TGTGCCAGCAGCTTAGATCGTGTTGGAACCCAAGAGACCCAGTACTTC. Encoded protein: CASSLDRVGTQETQYF.

This clonotype was counted between two and nine times. The chain uses TRBV6-5 and TRBJ2-1, with D possibly TRBD1 on 6 matching bases. CDR3 length: 15 amino acids. Between the trimmed V and J ends, which lost 3 bases and 3 bases, there was a span of 12 bases. The germline CDR1 and CDR2 sequences are MNHEY and SVGAGI. CDR3 region: CASSYRAGDYNEQFF. The CDR3 DNA follows: TGTGCCAGCAGTTATAGGGCAGGGGACTACAATGAGCAGTTCTTC.

This clonotype was seen ten or more times. V gene TRBV6-5 combines with J gene TRBJ2-5; 10 bases are shared with TRBD2. The CDR3 sequence is 17 residues long. With 3 bases clipped from V and 3 bases from J, the junction kept 10 bases outside the gene matches. CDR1 and CDR2 from the germline V gene are MNHEY and SVGAGI. CDR3 coding DNA: TGTGCCAGCAGTTATTCGGGGAGGACTAGCGGTAAAGAGACCCAGTACTTC. Translated, it gives CASSYSGRTSGKETQYF.

This clonotype was seen repeatedly, ten times or more. The chain carries TRBV29-1 and TRBJ2-3, with D perhaps TRBD2 (5 bases). V lost 2 bases, J lost 4 bases, and 7 bases lay in between. In germline, CDR1 is SQVTM, CDR2 ANQGSEA. The CDR3 extends over 12 amino acids. DNA for the CDR3: TGCAGCGTTGAATACGGGGCAGATACGCAGTATTTT. Translated: CSVEYGADTQYF.

There are a few counts of this clonotype. The chain carries TRBV30 and TRBJ2-1; D unclear. V lost 2 bases, J lost 8 bases, and 16 bases lay in between. The CDR3 consists of 14 residues. Germline CDR1 and CDR2: GTSNPN and SVGIG (reference sequence). The CDR3 DNA is TGTGCCTGGAGTACCGGGTCAACTTTGGATGAGCAGTTCTTC. Its protein product is CAWSTGSTLDEQFF.

This clonotype occurred many times. This chain joins TRBV10-3 and TRBJ1-3; D gene ambiguous. Germline values: CDR1 ENHRY, CDR2 SYGVKD. Deletions cut 0 bases from V and 9 bases from J, with 12 bases between. This CDR3 is 14 amino acids long. CDR3 nucleotide sequence: TGTGCCATCAGTGAGTCCCCCCGAGCTAGCACCATATATTTT. Its translation is CAISESPRASTIYF.

This clonotype was counted only a few times. V gene TRBV30 combines with J gene TRBJ2-1, with 8 bases that match TRBD2. Trimming took 3 bases from V and 6 from J; bases not matched to a gene: 7. Germline V gives CDR1 GTSNPN, CDR2 SVGIG (reference sequence). The CDR3 contains 14 residues. The CDR3 is CAWRAAGGPNEQFF. The DNA of the CDR3 is TGTGCCTGGAGAGCCGCGGGAGGACCCAATGAGCAGTTCTTC.

In its sample, this clonotype was seen a few times. The chain links TRBV7-3 to TRBJ2-1; D is uncertain. The CDR3 is 12 amino acids. Trimming removed 6 bases at V and 9 bases at J, with 12 bases between. In germline, CDR1 is SGHTA, CDR2 FQGTGA. CDR3 loop: CASSSGVGEQFF. The CDR3 DNA follows: TGTGCCAGCAGTTCAGGAGTAGGTGAGCAGTTCTTC. Full variable domain (outside the CDR3, taken from reference TRBV7-3 and TRBJ2-1): GAGVSQTPSNKVTEKGKYVELRCDPISGHTALYWYRQSLGQGPEFLIYFQGTGAADDSGLPNDRFFAVRPEGSVSTLKIQRTERGDSAVYLCASSSGVGEQFFGPGTRLTVL.

The J gene is TRBJ2-7, the V gene TRBV4-2; D is unresolved. Germline V gives CDR1 LGHNA, CDR2 YNFKEQ. The CDR3 runs 13 residues. The V and J ends lost 0 bases and 4 bases respectively, with 7 bases between them. The DNA of the CDR3 is TGTGCCAGCAGCCAAGATGGTAATTACGAGCAGTACTTC. This encodes CASSQDGNYEQYF.